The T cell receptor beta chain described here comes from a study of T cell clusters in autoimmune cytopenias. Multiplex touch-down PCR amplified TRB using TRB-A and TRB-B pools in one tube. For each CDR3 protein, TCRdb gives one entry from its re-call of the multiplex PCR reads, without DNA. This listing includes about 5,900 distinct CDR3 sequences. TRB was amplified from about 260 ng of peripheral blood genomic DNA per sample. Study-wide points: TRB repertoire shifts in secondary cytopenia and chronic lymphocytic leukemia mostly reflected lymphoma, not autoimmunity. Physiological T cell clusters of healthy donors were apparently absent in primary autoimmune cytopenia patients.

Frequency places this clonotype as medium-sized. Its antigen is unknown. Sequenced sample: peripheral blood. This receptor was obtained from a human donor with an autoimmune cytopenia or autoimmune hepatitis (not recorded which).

CDR3 sequence reads: CASSLGGGARNQPQHF. The chain carries TRBV5-6 and TRBJ1-5; TCRdb outputs TRBD1, but without DNA this stays unchecked. The CDR3 spans 16 residues. Per the germline V gene, CDR1 is SGHDT and CDR2 is YYEEEE. The full variable domain, completed using reference TRBV5-6 and TRBJ1-5, is DAGVTQSPTHLIKTRGQQVTLRCSPKSGHDTVSWYQQALGQGPQFIFQYYEEEERQRGNFPDRFSGHQFPNYSSELNVNALLLGDSALYLCASSLGGGARNQPQHFGDGTRLSIL.